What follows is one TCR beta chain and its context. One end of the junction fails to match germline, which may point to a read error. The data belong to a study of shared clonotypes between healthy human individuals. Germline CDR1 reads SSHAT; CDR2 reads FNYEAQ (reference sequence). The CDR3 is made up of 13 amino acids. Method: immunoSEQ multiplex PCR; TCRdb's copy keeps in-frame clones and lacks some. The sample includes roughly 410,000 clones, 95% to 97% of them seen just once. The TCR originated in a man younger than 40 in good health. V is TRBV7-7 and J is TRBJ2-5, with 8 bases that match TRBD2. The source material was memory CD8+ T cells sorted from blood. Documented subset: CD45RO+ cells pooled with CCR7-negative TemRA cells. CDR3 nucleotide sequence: TGTGCTAGCAGCCGAGCGGGAGTCGTGACCCAGTACTTC. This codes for CASSRAGVVTQYF.